The 6 T cell receptor beta chains given below trace back to one sample, sequenced in a study of response to subunit inactivated influenza vaccine. TCRdb itself ran the RT-PCR reads through MiXCR, one entry per CDR3 protein. Of more than 450,000 distinct CDR3 sequences in the sample, about 11% were seen once. These data also featured in a second study, about T cells expressing NK-cell markers. That study reports: TCR beta libraries carry UMIs added by 5'RACE template switching.

Sequenced here: PBMCs from blood, sampled on the day of vaccination. Receptors originate from a man over 45 who received an inactivated influenza vaccine.

This clonotype was recorded a few times. The chain is built from TRBV10-3 and TRBJ2-6; a weak D match, TRBD1 (6 bases). This CDR3 is built from 16 residues. CDR1 and CDR2 (germline): ENHRY, SYGVKD. Trimming took off 4 bases at V and 4 bases at J, with 14 bases between the two ends. The CDR3 region is CAISGLRGIGANVLTF. The CDR3 DNA reads TGTGCCATCAGTGGCCTTAGGGGGATCGGGGCCAACGTCCTGACTTTC.

The rearrangement joins TRBV10-3 to TRBJ2-1; D is unclear. This CDR3 spans 15 amino acids. Trimming took off 0 bases at V and 1 base at J, with 7 bases between the two ends. The germline V gene encodes CDR1 ENHRY and CDR2 SYGVKD. The CDR3 here is CAISESIVSYNEQFF. The CDR3 bases are TGTGCCATCAGTGAGTCTATTGTTTCCTACAATGAGCAGTTCTTC.

The chain uses TRBV5-1 and TRBJ1-1, with D possibly being TRBD1 (6 bases). CDR1 and CDR2 from the germline V gene are SGHRS and YFSETQ. CDR3 size: 15 residues. V was clipped by 3 bases and J by 3 bases, with 15 bases between them. CDR3 in amino acids: CASSSRGGHYTEAFF. CDR3 sequence (DNA): TGCGCCAGCAGCTCCCGGGGGGGGCATTACACTGAAGCTTTCTTT.

The J gene is TRBJ1-2, the V gene TRBV5-8; 8 nucleotides match TRBD1. Germline CDR1 and CDR2: SGHTS and YDEGEE. This CDR3 has 16 residues. J lost 0 bases, V lost 2 bases, and 6 bases had no gene match. In DNA form, the CDR3 reads TGTGCCAGCAGCTTCTCCGGGACAGGAGCTAACTATGGCTACACCTTC. Protein product: CASSFSGTGANYGYTF.

The gene calls are TRBV29-1 and TRBJ2-5; D call uncertain. Germline CDR1 and CDR2: SQVTM and ANQGSEA. Trimming cost V 4 bases and J 2 bases, with 8 bases left between them. The CDR3 consists of 12 residues. CDR3: CSVVHGQETQYF. The CDR3, as DNA: TGCAGCGTTGTGCACGGACAAGAGACCCAGTACTTC.

The V gene is TRBV20-1, the J gene TRBJ2-3; D ambiguous. Germline V gene data show CDR1 as DFQATT and CDR2 as SNEGSKA (reference sequence). The germline V and J ends were trimmed by 1 base and 0 bases, with 14 bases remaining between them. CDR3 length: 16 amino acids. Here the CDR3 DNA reads TGCAGTGCTAGAGGAGTCCAACCCCCTAGCACAGATACGCAGTATTTT. Protein sequence: CSARGVQPPSTDTQYF.